The 20 T cell receptor beta chains reported below all come from one sample, sequenced in a study of cytomegalovirus exposure and HLA in healthy donors. PCR involved 60 Vbeta and 13 Jbeta primers. Using immunoSEQ multiplex PCR, the repertoire was profiled, and TCRdb retains in-frame clones only, with some absent. This sample has under 45,000 clones; about 70% occur once, and the top ten carry approximately 7%. Sequenced input: PBMCs. The receptor set was obtained from a man in his thirties or forties in good health and CMV-seronegative.

The CDR3 region is CASSVPGLAETQYF. The CDR3 DNA reads as TGTGCCAGCAGTGTTCCGGGACTAGCAGAGACCCAGTACTTC. V usage is TRBV25-1 and J usage is TRBJ2-5; TRBD2 agrees at 9 bases. CDR3 length: 14 residues. Germline CDR1 reads MGHDK; CDR2 reads SYGVNS. With 4 bases clipped from V and 4 bases from J, the junction kept 4 bases outside the gene matches.

V and J are TRBV5-1 and TRBJ2-5, with 9 bases matching TRBD2. The CDR3 extends over 15 amino acids. Trimming at V came to 4 bases and at J to 5 bases, leaving 9 bases not matched to a gene. CDR1 is SGHRS and CDR2 is YFSETQ in the germline V gene. This CDR3 is CASSNQAGGGETQYF. The CDR3, as DNA: TGCGCCAGCAGCAATCAAGCGGGGGGCGGGGAGACCCAGTACTTC. The full variable domain, completed using reference TRBV5-1 and TRBJ2-5, is KAGVTQTPRYLIKTRGQQVTLSCSPISGHRSVSWYQQTPGQGLQFLFEYFSETQRNKGNFPGRFSGRQFSNSRSEMNVSTLELGDSALYLCASSNQAGGGETQYFGPGTRLLVL.

This clone was seen a handful of times. V gene TRBV28 combines with J gene TRBJ2-1, with a weak D call TRBD2 (5 bases). This CDR3 is built from 16 residues. The germline gives CDR1 MDHEN, CDR2 SYDVKM. V was pared by 8 bases and J by 7 bases, with 24 bases between. The CDR3 loop reads CASSPPRVLRENEQFF. The CDR3, as DNA: TGTGCCAGCTCCCCCCCCAGAGTCTTAAGGGAGAATGAGCAGTTCTTC.

V and J are TRBV6-5 and TRBJ1-1, with D unclear. This CDR3 is built from 15 residues. V was pared by 0 bases and J by 7 bases, with 15 bases between. Germline CDR1 reads MNHEY; CDR2 reads SVGAGI. In nucleotides, the CDR3 is TGTGCCAGCAGTTACTCGAGGCAGAGGATCGGTGAAGCTTTCTTT. It codes for CASSYSRQRIGEAFF.

This chain links TRBV27 with TRBJ2-5; 9 bases match TRBD2. The CDR3 loop spans 15 amino acids. Germline V lookup: CDR1 MNHEY, CDR2 SMNVEV (reference sequence). The J segment lost 4 bases and the V segment lost 5 bases, leaving 8 bases of the junction unmatched. CDR3 DNA: TGTGCCAGCAGTAGCCTCCAACTAGCGGGAGAGACCCAGTACTTC. Amino acid sequence: CASSSLQLAGETQYF.

The V gene is TRBV4-2, the J gene TRBJ2-1; no definite D call. Germline loops: CDR1 LGHNA, CDR2 YNFKEQ. Trimming removed 2 bases from V and 0 bases from J, with 8 bases in between. The CDR3 consists of 15 residues. The CDR3 region is CASSQRLDSYNEQFF. The CDR3 DNA reads TGTGCCAGCAGCCAAAGACTTGACTCCTACAATGAGCAGTTCTTC.

The V and J genes are TRBV5-4 and TRBJ1-4; no firm D call. The V end lost 2 bases, the J end lost 7 bases, and 21 bases lay between the germline ends. In germline, CDR1 is SGHNT, CDR2 YYREEE (reference sequence). The CDR3 is 17 amino acids. The CDR3 DNA follows: TGTGCCAGCAGCTTAACCGGGAGCCCCTCCCGAGGTGAAAAACTGTTTTTT. It yields the protein CASSLTGSPSRGEKLFF.

The chain combines TRBV10-3 with TRBJ2-3, with 7 bases lining up with TRBD1. The germline CDR1 and CDR2 sequences are ENHRY and SYGVKD. With 9 bases clipped from V and 0 bases from J, the junction kept 6 bases outside the gene matches. The CDR3 consists of 14 residues. The CDR3 loop reads CAIRDSTSTDTQYF. The CDR3 nucleotides are TGTGCCATTAGGGACAGCACCAGCACAGATACGCAGTATTTT.

In its sample, this clone was seen once. The genes are TRBV10-3 and TRBJ2-3, with 12 bases identical to TRBD2. V lost 7 bases to trimming and J lost 0 bases; unmatched junction nucleotides: 5. The CDR3 is made up of 16 amino acids. Germline V CDR1 and CDR2: ENHRY, SYGVKD. The CDR3 loop is CAITTGLAGSTDTQYF. The DNA of the CDR3 is TGTGCCATCACCACGGGACTAGCGGGTAGCACAGATACGCAGTATTTT.

This chain joins TRBV11-2 and TRBJ2-1, with 12 bases matching TRBD1. Germline assignment: CDR1 SGHAT and CDR2 FQNNGV. J was trimmed by 7 bases and V by 5 bases; bases with no gene match: 6. CDR3 length: 15 residues. The CDR3 reads CASSPGTGGENEQFF. The CDR3 region has the DNA TGTGCCAGCAGCCCAGGGACAGGGGGCGAGAATGAGCAGTTCTTC.

The rearrangement joins TRBV7-2 to TRBJ2-2; 10 bases line up with TRBD1. Germline-derived CDR1 and CDR2 are SGHTA and FQGNSA. This CDR3 has 17 amino acids. The V gene end was trimmed by 5 bases and the J gene end by 6 bases; junction bases not matched to a gene: 12. CDR3 in DNA: TGTGCCAGCAGCCAGCCCCGACAGGGGGCAGGGGCCGGGGAGCTGTTTTTT. As protein: CASSQPRQGAGAGELFF.

This clone came up once. The genes are TRBV29-1 and TRBJ1-1; 7 nucleotides align to TRBD1. Germline CDR1 is SQVTM and CDR2 is ANQGSEA. J gave up 4 bases and V 6 bases, and 8 bases lay outside the gene matches. This CDR3 contains 13 residues. DNA for the CDR3: TGCAGCGTCCGACAGGGCTCGGGCACTGAAGCTTTCTTT. It codes for CSVRQGSGTEAFF.

The V gene is TRBV6-5, the J gene TRBJ1-2; 8 positions match TRBD1. CDR3 size: 13 residues. The junction had 6 bases not matched to a gene; V was cut back by 6 bases and J by 6 bases. CDR1 and CDR2 from the germline V gene are MNHEY and SVGAGI. The CDR3 DNA follows: TGTGCCAGCAGAAAGGACAGGGTCGATGGCTACACCTTC. Its protein product is CASRKDRVDGYTF.

This clone was seen more than once but under ten times. The chain links TRBV10-3 to TRBJ1-1, with a tentative D call TRBD1 (6 bases). Trimming removed 3 bases at V and 8 bases at J, with 16 bases between. The germline CDR1 and CDR2 sequences are ENHRY and SYGVKD. CDR3 size: 14 residues. CDR3 nucleotide sequence: TGTGCCATCAGTGACCTAGGGGGTGTGGGAGAAGCTTTCTTT. It specifies CAISDLGGVGEAFF.

The J gene is TRBJ2-3, the V gene TRBV4-3, with 8 bases identical to TRBD2. The CDR3 covers 16 residues. Unmatched junction bases numbered 4, after V lost 1 base and J lost 1 base. Germline CDR1 is LGHNA and CDR2 is YSLEER. CDR3 sequence reads: CASSQVAGSGTDTQYF. As DNA, the CDR3 is TGCGCCAGCAGCCAAGTAGCGGGGAGTGGCACAGATACGCAGTATTTT.

The chain couples TRBV5-1 to TRBJ1-2, with 7 bases identical to TRBD1. CDR3 length equals 15 residues. Per the germline V gene, CDR1 is SGHRS and CDR2 is YFSETQ. J was trimmed by 2 bases and V by 4 bases; bases with no gene match: 8. The CDR3 region is CASSSSGQTNYGYTF. Written as DNA, the CDR3 is TGCGCCAGCAGCAGTTCGGGACAGACGAACTATGGCTACACCTTC.

The rearrangement links TRBV5-4 to TRBJ2-2; 11 bases map to TRBD1. Trimming took 4 bases from V and 6 from J; bases not matched to a gene: 5. From germline, CDR1 is SGHNT and CDR2 YYREEE (reference sequence). This CDR3 is 15 amino acids long. The CDR3 loop reads CASSPDRGRAGELFF. Here the CDR3 DNA reads TGTGCCAGCAGCCCGGACAGGGGGCGGGCCGGGGAGCTGTTTTTT.

This chain joins TRBV5-6 and TRBJ1-2; D call uncertain. V was shortened by 0 bases and J by 5 bases, with 11 bases between the two germline ends. Germline V gene sequence: CDR1 SGHDT, CDR2 YYEEEE. The CDR3 sequence is 14 residues long. As DNA, the CDR3 is TGTGCCAGCAGCTTGGACCAGATACCTTATGGCTACACCTTC. It is translated as CASSLDQIPYGYTF.

The rearrangement uses TRBV27 and TRBJ2-3; D not resolved. Germline V CDR1 and CDR2: MNHEY, SMNVEV (reference sequence). V lost 2 bases, J lost 4 bases, and 7 bases lay in between. The length of the CDR3 is 13 residues. CDR3 sequence reads: CASSLSDSDTQYF. The CDR3 DNA follows: TGTGCCAGCAGTTTAAGCGACTCAGATACGCAGTATTTT.

The J gene is TRBJ2-5, the V gene TRBV11-3, with D tentatively TRBD1 (5 bases). The ends were cut back, 5 bases at V and 4 bases at J, with 11 bases in the middle. Germline V gives CDR1 SGHNT, CDR2 YENEEA. There are 13 residues in the CDR3. The CDR3 DNA sequence: TGTGCCAGCAGCACAACAGGTGGAGAGACCCAGTACTTC. It is translated as CASSTTGGETQYF.